This T cell receptor beta chain was recorded in a study of blood T cell repertoires in COVID-19. On the study more broadly: T cells, B-cell-depleted T cells, or PBMCs supplied cDNA or gDNA.

Only in-frame clones appear in the TCRdb table, and some are missing; sequencing was by immunoSEQ multiplex PCR. The sample includes about 90,000 clones, roughly 83% seen only once; the top ten take approximately 34%. The TCR comes from a woman older than 75 with active or convalescent COVID-19. Sequenced material: peripheral blood.

Written as DNA, the CDR3 is TGCGCCAGCAGCTTTGACAGGGGAAACAATGAGCAGTTCTTC. The encoded protein is CASSFDRGNNEQFF. V is TRBV5-1 and J is TRBJ2-1; TRBD1 matches at 8 bases. The CDR3 extends over 14 amino acids. The ends lost 2 bases at V and 5 bases at J; junction bases unmatched: 3. Germline assignment: CDR1 SGHRS and CDR2 YFSETQ. Full variable domain (rest looked up from reference TRBV5-1 and TRBJ2-1): KAGVTQTPRYLIKTRGQQVTLSCSPISGHRSVSWYQQTPGQGLQFLFEYFSETQRNKGNFPGRFSGRQFSNSRSEMNVSTLELGDSALYLCASSFDRGNNEQFFGPGTRLTVL.